These T cell receptor beta chains were read from a single sample in a study of cytomegalovirus exposure and HLA in healthy donors. The data were produced by immunoSEQ multiplex PCR, yet TCRdb's version contains in-frame clones alone and is incomplete. The table records 110,000 to 150,000 clones, 90% to 95% of them present only once. The sample consisted of PBMCs. These receptors were collected from a man between 18 and 29 years old in good health and CMV-seronegative. CDR3s include the opening cysteine and the closing phenylalanine or tryptophan. D genes are given only for firm matches. Size is stated for part of the rows, as once, few or many counts, or as a class when the clone is expanded.

>TRBJ1-2|TRBV27|.|.
CASVVREGGVLWWGYTF
TGTGCCAGCGTGGTGAGGGAGGGGGGAGTTCTATGGTGGGGCTACACCTTC
>TRBJ2-5|TRBV19|.|TRBD2
CASSIDGLASGETQYF
TGTGCCAGTAGTATAGATGGACTAGCGTCCGGAGAGACCCAGTACTTC
>TRBJ2-6|TRBV6-6|.|.
CASSYSASGANVLTF
TGTGCCAGCAGTTACTCTGCGTCCGGGGCCAACGTCCTGACTTTC
>TRBJ2-7|TRBV5-1|few|TRBD2
CASSRGGSYEQYF
TGCGCCAGCAGCAGGGGAGGGAGCTACGAGCAGTACTTC
>TRBJ1-2|TRBV28|.|.
CASSLLGVGGYTF
TGTGCCAGCAGTTTATTAGGGGTGGGCGGCTACACCTTC
>TRBJ2-1|TRBV6-1|.|TRBD2
CASSIMAGVDNEQFF
TGTGCCAGCAGTATCATGGCGGGAGTTGACAATGAGCAGTTCTTC
>TRBJ2-2|TRBV4-1|.|.
CASSQDFRSFAQNTGELFF
TGCGCCAGCAGCCAAGACTTCCGGTCCTTCGCGCAAAACACCGGGGAGCTGTTTTTT
>TRBJ2-2|TRBV15|.|.
CATSRAKRDTGELFF
TGTGCCACCAGCAGAGCCAAGAGGGACACCGGGGAGCTGTTTTTT
>TRBJ2-3|TRBV19|.|.
CASSQGEISTDTQYF
TGTGCCAGTAGTCAAGGGGAAATTAGCACAGATACGCAGTATTTT
>TRBJ1-5|TRBV19|.|TRBD1
CASSSVRGQKGNQPQHF
TGTGCCAGTAGTAGTGTCAGGGGGCAAAAAGGCAATCAGCCCCAGCATTTT
>TRBJ2-2|TRBV9|.|TRBD2
CASSAHGTSGTGELFF
TGTGCCAGCAGCGCCCACGGGACTAGCGGGACCGGGGAGCTGTTTTTT
>TRBJ2-7|TRBV27|once|.
CASSTSDIPYEQYF
TGTGCCAGCAGTACCTCGGACATCCCCTACGAGCAGTACTTC
>TRBJ2-2|TRBV25-1|.|.
CASSEGVRDSRGSGELFF
TGTGCCAGCAGTGAAGGGGTAAGGGACTCCCGAGGCTCCGGGGAGCTGTTTTTT
>TRBJ1-5|TRBV9|.|.
CASRDPRGTAPCSNQPQHF
TGTGCCAGCAGAGACCCCAGGGGTACGGCGCCTTGTAGCAATCAGCCCCAGCATTTT